This T cell receptor (beta chain) was captured by sequencing in a study of cytomegalovirus exposure and HLA in healthy donors. For the study at large: Of over 300 genotyped donors, around 84% clustered with self-reported Caucasian donors.

Remarks on this clone: Its target is unknown.

Study results and caveats: The study had only CMV serostatus as immune exposure information. Prior analysis indicated that the majority of TCR beta V segments exhibited productivity approximately 90% or approximately 30% of the time.

Use of 60 Vbeta and 13 Jbeta primers characterized the PCR. The repertoire was sequenced with immunoSEQ multiplex PCR; TCRdb's copy has only in-frame clones and lacks some. The sample includes around 210,000 clones, roughly 81% of them seen just once. The CDR3 contains 14 residues. In germline, CDR1 is SGHRS, CDR2 YFSETQ. The gene calls are TRBV5-1 and TRBJ2-5, with TRBD1 matching 7 bases. The DNA end is a closer match to TRBJ2-7, so the J assignment may be wrong. The clonotype originates from a girl between 2 and 10 years old in good health and CMV-seronegative. Sequencing was performed on PBMCs. The DNA for the CDR3 is TGCGCCAGCAGCTGGGAGACAGGGACCTACGAGCAGTACTTC. Protein: CASSWETGTYEQYF.